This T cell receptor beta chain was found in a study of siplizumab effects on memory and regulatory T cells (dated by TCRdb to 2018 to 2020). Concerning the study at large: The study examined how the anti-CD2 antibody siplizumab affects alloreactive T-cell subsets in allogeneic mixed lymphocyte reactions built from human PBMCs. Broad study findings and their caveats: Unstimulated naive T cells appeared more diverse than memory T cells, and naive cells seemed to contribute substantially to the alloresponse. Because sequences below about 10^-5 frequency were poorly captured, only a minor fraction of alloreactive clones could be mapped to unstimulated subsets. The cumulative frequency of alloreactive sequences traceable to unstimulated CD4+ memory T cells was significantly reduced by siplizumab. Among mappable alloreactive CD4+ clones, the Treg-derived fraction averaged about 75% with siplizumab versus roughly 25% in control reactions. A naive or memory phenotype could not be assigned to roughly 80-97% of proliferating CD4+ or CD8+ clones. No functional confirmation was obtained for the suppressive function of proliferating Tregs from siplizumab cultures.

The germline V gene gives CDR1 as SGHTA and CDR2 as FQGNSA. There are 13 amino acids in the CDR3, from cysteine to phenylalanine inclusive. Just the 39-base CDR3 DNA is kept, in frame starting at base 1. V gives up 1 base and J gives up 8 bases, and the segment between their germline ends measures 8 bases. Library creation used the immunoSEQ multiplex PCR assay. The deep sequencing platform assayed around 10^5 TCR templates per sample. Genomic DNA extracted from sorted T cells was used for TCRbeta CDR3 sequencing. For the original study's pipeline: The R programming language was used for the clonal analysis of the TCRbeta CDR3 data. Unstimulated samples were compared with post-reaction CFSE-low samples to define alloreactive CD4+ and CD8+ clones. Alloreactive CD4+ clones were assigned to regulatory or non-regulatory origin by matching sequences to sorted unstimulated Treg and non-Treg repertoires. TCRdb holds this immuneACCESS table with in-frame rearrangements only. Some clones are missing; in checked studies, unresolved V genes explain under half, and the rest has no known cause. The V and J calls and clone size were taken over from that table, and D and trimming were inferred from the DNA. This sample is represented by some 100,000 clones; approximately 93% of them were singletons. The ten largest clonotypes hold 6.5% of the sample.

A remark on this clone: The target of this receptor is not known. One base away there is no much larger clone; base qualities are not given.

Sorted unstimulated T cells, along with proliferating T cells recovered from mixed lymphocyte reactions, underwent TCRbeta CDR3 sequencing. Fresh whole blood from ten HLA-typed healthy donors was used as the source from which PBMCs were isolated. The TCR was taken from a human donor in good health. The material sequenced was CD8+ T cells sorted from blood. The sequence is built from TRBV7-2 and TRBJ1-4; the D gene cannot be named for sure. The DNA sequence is TGTGCCAGCAGCTTAGTACCCGGGGAAAAACTGTTTTTT. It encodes CASSLVPGEKLFF.